Below, 9 T cell receptor beta chains from the same sample are listed, as sequenced in a study of CD8+ T cells in alopecia areata. cDNA prepared by RNA extraction and subsequent reverse transcription served as the template for sequencing. Profiled with immunoSEQ multiplex PCR; TCRdb holds only in-frame clones, not every one. The sample holds hundreds of thousands of clones, 60% seen once. Specified treatment: oral pan-JAK inhibitor, 5-10 mg twice daily. Sequenced material: CD4+ T cells sorted from blood, taken around week 52, from a patient treated with tofacitinib. These receptors were obtained from a human donor with alopecia areata.

This clone came up once. V is TRBV30 and J is TRBJ2-2; the D gene is possibly TRBD1 (6 bases). The CDR3 length is 15 residues. The ends were cut back, 4 bases at V and 1 base at J, with 13 bases in the middle. Per germline, CDR1 GTSNPN and CDR2 SVGIG (reference sequence). The chain's CDR3 is CAWKGLTGNTGELFF. In DNA form, the CDR3 reads TGTGCCTGGAAGGGATTGACAGGGAACACCGGGGAGCTGTTTTTT.

V and J are TRBV4-2 and TRBJ2-1; D assignment may be TRBD1 or TRBD2 (5 bases each). Germline V gene lookup returns CDR1 LGHNA and CDR2 YNFKEQ. V gave up 0 bases and J gave up 9 bases, with 15 bases separating them. The CDR3 spans 15 residues. The CDR3 nucleotides are TGTGCCAGCAGCCAAGATGAGGGGCGTGGGTCTGAGCAGTTCTTC. Translating gives CASSQDEGRGSEQFF.

This rearrangement joins TRBV25-1 to TRBJ1-2; D unclear. The CDR3 runs 14 residues. Germline V gives CDR1 MGHDK, CDR2 SYGVNS. Trimming cost V 3 bases and J 0 bases, with 8 bases left between them. The CDR3 DNA reads as TGTGCCAGCAGTGATGCGTGGACTAACTATGGCTACACCTTC. Translated: CASSDAWTNYGYTF.

This clone was recorded only once. The genes are TRBV9 and TRBJ2-3; TRBD2 matches at 11 bases. The CDR3 is 14 residues long. V lost 0 bases to trimming and J lost 6 bases; unmatched junction nucleotides: 0. Germline V gives CDR1 SGDLS, CDR2 YYNGEE. Written as DNA, the CDR3 is TGTGCCAGCAGCGTAGGGACTAGCGGGGATACGCAGTATTTT. Amino acids: CASSVGTSGDTQYF.

The chain recombines TRBV7-9 with TRBJ2-1; 7 bases match TRBD2. V shed 1 base and J 3 bases; nucleotides not matched to a gene: 3. Germline V gene sequence: CDR1 SEHNR, CDR2 FQNEAQ (reference sequence). The CDR3 extends over 15 amino acids. In DNA form, the CDR3 reads TGTGCCAGCAGCTTAGTCCCTAGCGGCTACAATGAGCAGTTCTTC. This gives the protein CASSLVPSGYNEQFF. Full variable domain (rest looked up from reference TRBV7-9 and TRBJ2-1): DTGVSQNPRHKITKRGQNVTFRCDPISEHNRLYWYRQTLGQGPEFLTYFQNEAQLEKSRLLSDRFSAERPKGSFSTLEIQRTEQGDSAMYLCASSLVPSGYNEQFFGPGTRLTVL.

V is TRBV7-9 and J is TRBJ1-6; D ambiguous. The CDR3 covers 15 residues. Germline V gene data show CDR1 as SEHNR and CDR2 as FQNEAQ (reference sequence). V lost 2 bases, J lost 12 bases, and 17 bases lay in between. For the CDR3, the DNA is TGTGCCAGCAGCTTATTCGGAGCCGGCGGGGAACCCCTCCACTTT. Protein: CASSLFGAGGEPLHF.

V and J are TRBV10-3 and TRBJ2-3; D is unclear. Germline values: CDR1 ENHRY, CDR2 SYGVKD. Trimming left V 3 bases short and J 5 bases short, with 9 bases between. This CDR3 spans 13 amino acids. The DNA for the CDR3 is TGTGCCATCAGTGACGGACCCCAAGATACGCAGTATTTT. Translation gives CAISDGPQDTQYF.

The chain couples TRBV5-1 to TRBJ2-5; no clear D. With 4 bases removed from V and 2 bases from J, the gap between germline ends came to 15 bases. Germline V gene data show CDR1 as SGHRS and CDR2 as YFSETQ. CDR3 size: 15 residues. This CDR3 reads CASSRDTGRQETQYF. The CDR3 region has the DNA TGCGCCAGCAGCCGTGACACCGGACGGCAAGAGACCCAGTACTTC.

Ten or more counts support this clone. The chain carries TRBV9 and TRBJ1-2, with a weak D call TRBD1 (6 bases). Looked up from germline, CDR1 is SGDLS and CDR2 is YYNGEE. The CDR3 covers 15 residues. The V end was cut by 4 bases, the J end by 2 bases, with 15 bases between. CDR3 nucleotides: TGTGCCAGCAGCCTCCCCCTTGGACAGAACTATGGCTACACCTTC. Its protein is CASSLPLGQNYGYTF.